This TCR beta chain emerged from a study of T cell responses to AZD1222 COVID-19 vaccine. The CDR3 sequence is 13 residues long. V lost 1 base and J 5 bases, leaving 9 bases between the germline ends. Germline CDR1 is SEHNR and CDR2 is FQNEAQ (reference sequence). Concerning this clone itself: Its antigen is not known.

Study-level findings and limits: Only after the peak T cell response were repertoires sampled.

The repertoire was sequenced with immunoSEQ multiplex PCR; TCRdb's copy has only in-frame clones and lacks some. Found here are about 110,000 clones, about 93% of them singletons; the top ten hold less than 25%. Sequencing was performed on peripheral blood, taken on day 0 of AZD1222 vaccination. The rearrangement links TRBV7-9 to TRBJ2-7; no reliable D call. This sequence was found in an adult in good health. CDR3 in amino acids: CASSLEGFHEQYF. The CDR3 DNA sequence: TGTGCCAGCAGCTTAGAAGGGTTCCACGAGCAGTACTTC. The whole variable domain, remainder taken from reference TRBV7-9 and TRBJ2-7, is DTGVSQNPRHKITKRGQNVTFRCDPISEHNRLYWYRQTLGQGPEFLTYFQNEAQLEKSRLLSDRFSAERPKGSFSTLEIQRTEQGDSAMYLCASSLEGFHEQYFGPGTRLTVT.